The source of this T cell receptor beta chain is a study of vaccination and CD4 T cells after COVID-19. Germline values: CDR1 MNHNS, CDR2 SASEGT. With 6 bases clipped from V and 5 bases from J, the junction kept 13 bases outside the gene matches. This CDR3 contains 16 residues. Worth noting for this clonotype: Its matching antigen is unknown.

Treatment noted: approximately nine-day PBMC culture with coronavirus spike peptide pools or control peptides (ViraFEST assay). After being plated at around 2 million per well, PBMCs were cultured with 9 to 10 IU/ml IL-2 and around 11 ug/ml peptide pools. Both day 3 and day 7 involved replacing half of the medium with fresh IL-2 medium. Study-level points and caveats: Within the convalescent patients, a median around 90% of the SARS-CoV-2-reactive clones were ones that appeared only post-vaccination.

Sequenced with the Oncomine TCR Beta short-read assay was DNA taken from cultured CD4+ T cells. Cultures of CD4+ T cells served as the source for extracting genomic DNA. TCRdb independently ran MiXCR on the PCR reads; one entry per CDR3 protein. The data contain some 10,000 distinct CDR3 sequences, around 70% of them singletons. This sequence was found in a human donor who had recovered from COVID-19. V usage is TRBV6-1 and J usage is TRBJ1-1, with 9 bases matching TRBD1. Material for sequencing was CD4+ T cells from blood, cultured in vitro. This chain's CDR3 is CASSRDRVQLRTEAFF. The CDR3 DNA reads TGTGCCAGCAGCCGGGACAGGGTCCAATTGAGGACTGAAGCTTTCTTT.